Sequencing of this T cell receptor beta chain was carried out in a study of T cells in Graves' hyperthyroidism and ophthalmopathy. Study-wide results and caveats: Model output signaled ophthalmopathy a median approximately 6 months ahead of onset. Ophthalmopathy cases were set apart from stable hyperthyroidism by a 13 V-J model. Most clonotypes that expanded in the thyroid above 0.001 also showed up in blood.

The TCR beta CDR3 regions underwent amplification using RNA transcripts as the source. The HTBI set primed first-round TCR CDR3 RT-PCR. TCRdb redid the calling of the multiplex PCR reads with MiXCR, one entry per CDR3 protein. The table lists about 350,000 distinct CDR3 sequences, roughly 15% of them singletons, with approximately 19% in the top ten. The PBMCs were taken from around 10 ml of fresh peripheral blood. This clonotype was observed many times. The antigen is not known. V was cut by 1 base and J by 8 bases, with 18 bases left in between. Germline V gene data show CDR1 as SGHAT and CDR2 as FQNNGV. This CDR3 is built from 16 residues.

Sequencing was performed on blood. The V call is TRBV11-2, the J call TRBJ2-1, with D possibly being TRBD2 (7 bases). The receptor was derived from a woman aged 55 to 70 with Graves' ophthalmopathy. CDR3: CASSLGGGGLMYEQFF. CDR3 coding DNA: TGTGCCAGCAGCTTAGGAGGGGGGGGGCTGATGTATGAGCAGTTCTTC.